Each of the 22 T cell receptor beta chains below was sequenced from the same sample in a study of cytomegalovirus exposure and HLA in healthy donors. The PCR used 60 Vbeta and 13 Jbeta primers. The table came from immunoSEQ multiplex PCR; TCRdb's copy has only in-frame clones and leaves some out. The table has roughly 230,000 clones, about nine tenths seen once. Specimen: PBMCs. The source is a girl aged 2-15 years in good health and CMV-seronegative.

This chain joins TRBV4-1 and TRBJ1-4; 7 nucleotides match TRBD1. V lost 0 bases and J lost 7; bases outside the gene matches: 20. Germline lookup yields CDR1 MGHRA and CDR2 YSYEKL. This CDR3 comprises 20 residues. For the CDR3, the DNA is TGCGCCAGCAGCCAAGATCGGGGCAGGGGGGCGGTCCCGGAGAGTGAAAAACTGTTTTTT. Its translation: CASSQDRGRGAVPESEKLFF.

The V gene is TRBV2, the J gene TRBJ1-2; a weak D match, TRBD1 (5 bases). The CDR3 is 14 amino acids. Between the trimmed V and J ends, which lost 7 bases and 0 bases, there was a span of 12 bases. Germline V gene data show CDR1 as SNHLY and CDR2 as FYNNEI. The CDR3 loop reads CASIGAVANYGYTF. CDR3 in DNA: TGTGCCAGCATAGGGGCCGTAGCTAACTATGGCTACACCTTC. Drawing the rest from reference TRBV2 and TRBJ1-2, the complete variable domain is EPEVTQTPSHQVTQMGQEVILRCVPISNHLYFYWYRQILGQKVEFLVSFYNNEISEKSEIFDDQFSVERPDGSNFTLKIRSTKLEDSAMYFCASIGAVANYGYTFGSGTRLTVV.

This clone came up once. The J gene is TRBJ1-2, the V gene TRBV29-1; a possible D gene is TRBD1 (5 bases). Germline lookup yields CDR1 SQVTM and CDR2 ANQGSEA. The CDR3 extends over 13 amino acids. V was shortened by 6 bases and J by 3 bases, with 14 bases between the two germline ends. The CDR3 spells CSVIDSQDYGYTF. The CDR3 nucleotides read TGCAGCGTCATCGACAGCCAGGACTATGGCTACACCTTC.

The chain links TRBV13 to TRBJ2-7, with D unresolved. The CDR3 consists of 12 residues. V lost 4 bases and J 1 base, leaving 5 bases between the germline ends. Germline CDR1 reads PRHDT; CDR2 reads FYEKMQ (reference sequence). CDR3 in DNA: TGTGCCAGCAGCTACCAGTCCTACGAGCAGTACTTC. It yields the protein CASSYQSYEQYF.

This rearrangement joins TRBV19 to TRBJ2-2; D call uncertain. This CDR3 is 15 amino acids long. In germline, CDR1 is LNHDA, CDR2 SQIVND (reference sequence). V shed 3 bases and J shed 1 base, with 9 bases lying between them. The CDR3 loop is CASSIPAGNTGELFF. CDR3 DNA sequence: TGTGCCAGTAGTATCCCGGCAGGGAACACCGGGGAGCTGTTTTTT.

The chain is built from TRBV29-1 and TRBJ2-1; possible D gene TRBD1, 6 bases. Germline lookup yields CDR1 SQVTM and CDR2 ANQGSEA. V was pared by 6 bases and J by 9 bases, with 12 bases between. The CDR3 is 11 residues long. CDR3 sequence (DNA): TGCAGCGTATATGGGGGCAGTGAGCAGTTCTTC. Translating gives CSVYGGSEQFF.

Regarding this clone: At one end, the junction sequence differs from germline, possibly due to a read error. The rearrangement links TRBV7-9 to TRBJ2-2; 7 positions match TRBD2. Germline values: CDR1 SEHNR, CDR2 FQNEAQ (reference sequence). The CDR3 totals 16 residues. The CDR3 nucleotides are TGTTCCAGCAGCATCCCACAAGGGAGGGACACCGGGGAGCTGTTTTTT. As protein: CSSSIPQGRDTGELFF.

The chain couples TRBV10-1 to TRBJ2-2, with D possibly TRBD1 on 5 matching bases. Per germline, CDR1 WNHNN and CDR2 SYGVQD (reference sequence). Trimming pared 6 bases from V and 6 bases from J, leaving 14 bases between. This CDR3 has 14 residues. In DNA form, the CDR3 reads TGCGCCAGCAGACCTTTTGGGGCCTCCGGGGAGCTGTTTTTT. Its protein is CASRPFGASGELFF.

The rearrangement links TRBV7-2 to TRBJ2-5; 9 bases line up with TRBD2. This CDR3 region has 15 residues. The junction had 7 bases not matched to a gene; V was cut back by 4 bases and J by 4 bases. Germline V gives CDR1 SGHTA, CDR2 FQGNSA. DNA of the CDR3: TGTGCCAGCAGCTCATACCTACTAGCGGGAGAGACCCAGTACTTC. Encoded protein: CASSSYLLAGETQYF.

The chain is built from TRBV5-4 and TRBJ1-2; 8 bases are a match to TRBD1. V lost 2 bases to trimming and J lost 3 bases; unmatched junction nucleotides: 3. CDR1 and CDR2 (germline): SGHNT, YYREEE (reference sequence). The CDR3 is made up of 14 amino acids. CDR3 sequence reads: CASSLEDRDYGYTF. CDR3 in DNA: TGTGCCAGCAGCTTAGAGGACAGGGACTATGGCTACACCTTC.

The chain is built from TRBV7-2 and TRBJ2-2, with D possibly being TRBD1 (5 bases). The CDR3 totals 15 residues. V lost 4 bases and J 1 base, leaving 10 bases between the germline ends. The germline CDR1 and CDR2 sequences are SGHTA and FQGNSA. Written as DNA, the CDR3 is TGTGCCAGCAGCTCCGACAGAAAGAACACCGGGGAGCTGTTTTTT. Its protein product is CASSSDRKNTGELFF.

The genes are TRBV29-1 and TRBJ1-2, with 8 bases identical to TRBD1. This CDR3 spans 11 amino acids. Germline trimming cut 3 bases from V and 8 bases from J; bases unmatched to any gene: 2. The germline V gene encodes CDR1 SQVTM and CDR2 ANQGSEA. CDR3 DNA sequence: TGCAGCGTTGAGGACAGGGCGGGCTACACCTTC. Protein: CSVEDRAGYTF.

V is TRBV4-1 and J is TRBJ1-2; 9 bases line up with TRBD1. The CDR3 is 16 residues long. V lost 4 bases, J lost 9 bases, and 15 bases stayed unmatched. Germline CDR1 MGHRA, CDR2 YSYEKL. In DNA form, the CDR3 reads TGCGCCAGCAGCCCAGTGTATGGGACAGGGCCAGACCGCTACACCTTC. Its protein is CASSPVYGTGPDRYTF.

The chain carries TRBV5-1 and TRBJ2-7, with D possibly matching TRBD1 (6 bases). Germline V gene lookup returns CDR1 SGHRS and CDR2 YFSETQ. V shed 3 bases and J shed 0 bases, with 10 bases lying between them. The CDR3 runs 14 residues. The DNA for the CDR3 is TGCGCCAGCAGCTACCAGACAGGCTCCTACGAGCAGTACTTC. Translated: CASSYQTGSYEQYF. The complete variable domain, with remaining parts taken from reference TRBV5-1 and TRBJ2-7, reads KAGVTQTPRYLIKTRGQQVTLSCSPISGHRSVSWYQQTPGQGLQFLFEYFSETQRNKGNFPGRFSGRQFSNSRSEMNVSTLELGDSALYLCASSYQTGSYEQYFGPGTRLTVT.

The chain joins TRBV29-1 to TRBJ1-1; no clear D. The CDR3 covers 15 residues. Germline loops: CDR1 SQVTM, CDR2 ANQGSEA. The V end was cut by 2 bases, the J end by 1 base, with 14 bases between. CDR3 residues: CSVEREVLTNTEAFF. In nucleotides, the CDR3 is TGCAGCGTTGAAAGGGAGGTCCTGACGAACACTGAAGCTTTCTTT.

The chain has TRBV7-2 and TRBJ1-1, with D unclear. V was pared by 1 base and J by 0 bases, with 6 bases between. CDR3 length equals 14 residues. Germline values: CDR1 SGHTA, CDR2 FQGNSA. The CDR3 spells CASSLVHLNTEAFF. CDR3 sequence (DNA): TGTGCCAGCAGCTTAGTACATTTGAACACTGAAGCTTTCTTT.

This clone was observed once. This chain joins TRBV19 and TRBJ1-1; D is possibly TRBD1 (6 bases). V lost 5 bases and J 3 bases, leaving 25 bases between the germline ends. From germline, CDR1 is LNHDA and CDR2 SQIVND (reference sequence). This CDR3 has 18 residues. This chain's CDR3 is CASSSLTGKRSVDTEAFF. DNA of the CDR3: TGTGCCAGTAGTTCCCTGACAGGAAAGAGGTCGGTGGACACTGAAGCTTTCTTT.

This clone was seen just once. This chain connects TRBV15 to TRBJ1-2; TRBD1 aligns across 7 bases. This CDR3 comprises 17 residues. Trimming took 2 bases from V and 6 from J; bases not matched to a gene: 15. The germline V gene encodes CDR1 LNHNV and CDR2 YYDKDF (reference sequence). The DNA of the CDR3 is TGTGCCACCAGCAGACCTGGGACAGATGCTCTAACTGATGGCTACACCTTC. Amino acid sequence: CATSRPGTDALTDGYTF.

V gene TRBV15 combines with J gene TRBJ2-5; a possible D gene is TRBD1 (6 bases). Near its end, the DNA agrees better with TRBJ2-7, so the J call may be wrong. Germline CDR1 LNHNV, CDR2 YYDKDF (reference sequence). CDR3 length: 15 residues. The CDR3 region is CATSREGRGLYEQYF. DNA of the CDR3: TGTGCCACCAGCAGAGAGGGCAGGGGCCTATACGAGCAGTACTTC.

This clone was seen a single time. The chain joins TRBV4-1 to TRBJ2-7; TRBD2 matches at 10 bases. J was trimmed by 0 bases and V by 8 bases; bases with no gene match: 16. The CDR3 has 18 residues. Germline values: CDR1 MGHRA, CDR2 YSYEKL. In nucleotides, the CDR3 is TGCGCCAGCTCCTTAAGGGAGGGCGGGACTAGCGTCTCCTACGAGCAGTACTTC. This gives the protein CASSLREGGTSVSYEQYF.

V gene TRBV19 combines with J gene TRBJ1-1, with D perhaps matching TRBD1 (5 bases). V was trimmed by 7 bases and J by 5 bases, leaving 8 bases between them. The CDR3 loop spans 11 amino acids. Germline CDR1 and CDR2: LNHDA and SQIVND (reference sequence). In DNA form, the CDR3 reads TGTGCCAGTACCCCAGGGACTGAAGCTTTCTTT. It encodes CASTPGTEAFF.

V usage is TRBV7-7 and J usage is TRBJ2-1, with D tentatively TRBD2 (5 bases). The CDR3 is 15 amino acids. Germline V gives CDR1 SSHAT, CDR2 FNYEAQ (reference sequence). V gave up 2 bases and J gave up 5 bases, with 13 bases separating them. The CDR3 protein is CASSLTSSTNNEQFF. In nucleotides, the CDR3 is TGTGCCAGCAGCTTAACTAGTAGCACGAACAATGAGCAGTTCTTC.